The rows below give T cell receptor beta chains drawn from one sample of a study of CD8+CD57+ T cells in acquired aplastic anemia. TCRdb fed the reads into MiXCR, producing one record per CDR3 protein. The repertoire holds around 500,000 distinct CDR3 sequences, with roughly 34% as singletons. Sequenced input: sorted CD4+, CD8+, or CD8+CD57+ T cells (not recorded which) from PBMCs. All receptors derive from a human donor with aplastic anemia. The CDR3 runs from the conserved cysteine through the conserved F or W. D genes are given only for firm matches. Not every row has a clone size; where given, it reads once, few, many or a size class.

TRBV10-3	many	TRBJ2-1	NA	TGTGCCATCAGCGGAGCGGGCCAGGTCGGTGAGCAGTTCTTC	CAISGAGQVGEQFF
TRBV7-2	NA	TRBJ1-1	NA	TGTGCCAGCAGCTTAGGGTGGGGGGGACGCACTGAAGCTTTCTTT	CASSLGWGGRTEAFF
TRBV7-3	few	TRBJ2-1	TRBD2	TGTGCCAGCAGCTGGGCGGGGGTGAATGAGCAGTTCTTC	CASSWAGVNEQFF
TRBV15	NA	TRBJ1-5	TRBD1	TGTGCCACCAGCGTAGCGGGGACAGGGAATCAGCCCCAGCATTTT	CATSVAGTGNQPQHF
TRBV9	many	TRBJ2-3	TRBD1	TGTGCCAGCAGCGTAAGGACAGGGGAGACAGATACGCAGTATTTT	CASSVRTGETDTQYF
TRBV6-1	few	TRBJ2-7	NA	TGTGCCAGCAGTCAAACTTGGGGGGAGCAGTACTTC	CASSQTWGEQYF
TRBV25-1	few	TRBJ1-6	NA	TGTGCCAGCGGCAAGGGACCTCGGGATTCACCCCTCCACTTT	CASGKGPRDSPLHF
TRBV10-3	NA	TRBJ2-7	NA	TGTGCCAGCGTACCCGGGACAATGGGCTTCGACGAGCAGTACTTC	CASVPGTMGFDEQYF
TRBV10-3	NA	TRBJ1-5	NA	TGTGCCGGCCGAGGCGAGCAGCCCCAGCATTTT	CAGRGEQPQHF
TRBV20-1	NA	TRBJ2-6	NA	TGCGGTGCTAGGGTAGGGGACTCTGGGGCCAACGTCCTGACTTTC	CGARVGDSGANVLTF
TRBV11-2	few	TRBJ1-5	NA	TGTGCCAGCAGCCACGGACAGTTGAGCAATCAGCCCCAGCATTTT	CASSHGQLSNQPQHF
TRBV5-1	few	TRBJ2-3	TRBD2	TGCGCCAGCAGCTTGGAGGTAGCGGGGCATTCAGATACGCAGTATTTT	CASSLEVAGHSDTQYF
TRBV20-1	few	TRBJ1-5	NA	TGCAGTGCTAGTAACACATTTGGCAATCAGCCCCAGCATTTT	CSASNTFGNQPQHF
TRBV5-8	NA	TRBJ2-7	TRBD2	TGTGCCAGCAGCCCAGGGGTAGCGGGAGGACGGGAGTACTTC	CASSPGVAGGREYF
TRBV29-1	many	TRBJ2-5	NA	TGCAGCGTCACGGAGGTCGGGGAGACCCAGTACTTC	CSVTEVGETQYF
TRBV19	many	TRBJ1-3	NA	TGTGCCAGTAGTTGGACATCGGCCTCTGGAAACACCATATATTTT	CASSWTSASGNTIYF
TRBV6-2/TRBV6-3	once	TRBJ2-1	TRBD2	TGTGCCAGCAGTTACTCCGGGGGGGCTGGGGCTGGCTGGGAGTTCTTC	CASSYSGGAGAGWEFF
TRBV5-1	many	TRBJ1-6	NA	TGCGCCAGCAGCCCCCCAATTGACGGGGCGAGTTCACCCCTCCACTTT	CASSPPIDGASSPLHF
TRBV15	many	TRBJ2-2	NA	TGTGCCACCAGCAGAGATCGTAGACGGACCGGGGAGCTGTTTTTT	CATSRDRRRTGELFF
TRBV11-1	NA	TRBJ2-5	NA	TGTGCCAGCAGCCCAAACGCCGACTGGGGGCAGAAAGCGAAGACCCAGTACTTC	CASSPNADWGQKAKTQYF
TRBV20-1	many	TRBJ2-7	NA	TGCAGTGCCGTTCGGGACCGCGCTTTCGAGCAGTACTTC	CSAVRDRAFEQYF
TRBV11-2	many	TRBJ1-5	NA	TGTGCCAGCAGCTCCGACAGCGGTAGCAATCAGCCCCAGCATTTT	CASSSDSGSNQPQHF
TRBV2	once	TRBJ2-1	NA	TGTGCCAGCAGGGACAACTACAATGAGCAGTTCTTC	CASRDNYNEQFF
TRBV7-9	many	TRBJ1-2	NA	TGTGCCAGCACCCCGCGTTCCACGGATTATGGCTACACCTTC	CASTPRSTDYGYTF
TRBV2	NA	TRBJ2-5	TRBD1	TGTGCCAGCACTAGGGACAGTAATCAGCCCCAGTACTTC	CASTRDSNQPQYF
TRBV5-6	NA	TRBJ2-1	TRBD2	TGTGCCAGCAGTGCCACCCTAGCGGGAGGGTACTATGAGCAGTTCTTC	CASSATLAGGYYEQFF
TRBV2	many	TRBJ2-7	TRBD1	TGTGCCAGCATGCAGACAGGGGACTCCTACGAGCAGTACTTC	CASMQTGDSYEQYF
TRBV20-1	few	TRBJ1-5	NA	TGCAGTGCTAGGGAAGGGACGCAGCCCCAGCATTTT	CSAREGTQPQHF
TRBV20-1	many	TRBJ2-3	NA	TGCAGTGCTAGTTGGACAGGCACAGATACGCAGTATTTT	CSASWTGTDTQYF
TRBV20-1	many	TRBJ1-2	TRBD1	TGCAGTGCTGCCGGGACAGGGGGAATCTATGGCTACACCTTC	CSAAGTGGIYGYTF
TRBV10-3	many	TRBJ2-7	TRBD1	TGTGCCATCAGCAACTTGGGACAGGGTGACGAGCAGTACTTC	CAISNLGQGDEQYF
TRBV10-3	many	TRBJ1-2	TRBD1	TGTGCCATCAGTCCCTCTTTGGGACAGGGGGACTATGGCTACACCTTC	CAISPSLGQGDYGYTF
TRBV10-3	NA	TRBJ2-2	TRBD2	TGTGCCATCAGCGTAGCGGGGGGGCTGAACGGGAACACCGGGGAGCTGTTTTTT	CAISVAGGLNGNTGELFF
TRBV7-9	many	TRBJ1-2	TRBD1	TGTGCCAGCAGCTTAAGCAGGGGGCTTGATGGCTACACCTTC	CASSLSRGLDGYTF
TRBV9	NA	TRBJ2-1	TRBD2	TGTGCCAGCAGTGAAGCGGGAGTCCACAATGAGCAGTTCTTC	CASSEAGVHNEQFF
TRBV5-4	few	TRBJ1-3	NA	TGTGCCAGCAGCAACAAAGGTCTCTCTGGAAACACCATATATTTT	CASSNKGLSGNTIYF
TRBV10-3	few	TRBJ1-1	NA	TGTGCCGCACGCCGAAGGGGCAATGAGTTCGATGGGGCTTTCTTT	CAARRRGNEFDGAFF
TRBV19	many	TRBJ2-7	TRBD2	TGTGCCAGTAGTAGCGCTAGCGGGAGCAACGAGCAGTACTTC	CASSSASGSNEQYF
TRBV24-1	NA	TRBJ2-1	NA	TGTGCCAGCAGCGATATATACAATGAGCAGTTCTTC	CASSDIYNEQFF
TRBV10-1	NA	TRBJ1-1	TRBD1	TGCGCGTGCACTGGGACAGGCGACACTGAAGCTTTCTTT	CACTGTGDTEAFF
TRBV7-2	few	TRBJ1-5	NA	TGTGCCAGCAGCCAAGGTGGCGGGGCCAGCAATCAGCCCCAGCATTTT	CASSQGGGASNQPQHF
TRBV19	NA	TRBJ2-1	NA	TGTGCCAGTTCCCCCACTAGCTTTAATGAGCAGTTCTTC	CASSPTSFNEQFF
TRBV7-9	many	TRBJ2-7	NA	TGTGCCAGCAGACCAACCCCGGGTAATGTGCAGTACTTC	CASRPTPGNVQYF
TRBV10-3	NA	TRBJ2-7	NA	TGTGCCATCAGTGACCCCGGCAGGACCTCCTACGAGCAGTACTTC	CAISDPGRTSYEQYF
TRBV19	NA	TRBJ2-2	NA	TGTGCCAGTAAGTTACAATTGAACACTGGGGAGCTGTTTTTT	CASKLQLNTGELFF
TRBV5-1	NA	TRBJ2-7	TRBD2	TGCGCCAGCAGCCCTTATGTTGGGAGGGCCTCCTACGAGCAGTACTTC	CASSPYVGRASYEQYF
TRBV25-1	NA	TRBJ2-3	TRBD1	TGTGCCAGCAGTGATTGGACAGGGTTGACAGATACGCAGTATTTT	CASSDWTGLTDTQYF
TRBV25-1	few	TRBJ2-3	TRBD2	TGTGCCAGCAGTGAAGGGCTAGCGGGGGGGCGTGATACGCAGTATTTT	CASSEGLAGGRDTQYF
TRBV12-3/TRBV12-4	NA	TRBJ1-4	NA	TGTGCCAGCAGTTTAGCGTCGGGCAGGGCTGACGAAAAACTGTTTTTT	CASSLASGRADEKLFF
TRBV27	NA	TRBJ1-1	NA	TGTGCCAGCAGTTTAGTGTCCAAACGGATAACTGAAGCTTTCTTT	CASSLVSKRITEAFF
TRBV19	many	TRBJ1-1	TRBD1	TGTGCCAGTAGTTCGGACAGGTCGAACACTGAAGCTTTCTTT	CASSSDRSNTEAFF